These 21 T cell receptor beta chains share one sample of origin, sequenced in a study of blood T cells in healthy people across ages. A sample-barcoded 5' primer and a J-beta primer mix were used in a second PCR of about 6 to 11 cycles. TCRdb reprocessed the 5' RACE reads with MiXCR, giving one entry per CDR3 protein. The sample lists 2 million or so distinct CDR3 sequences, roughly 50% seen once, with around 2.1% in the top ten. Sequenced: blood. The source of these receptors is a woman aged 40 to 50 in good health.

The CDR3 reads CASRGQGLAGNTIYF. In DNA form, the CDR3 reads TGTGCCAGCAGGGGACAGGGACTAGCTGGAAACACCATATATTTT. This sequence joins TRBV12-3 or TRBV12-4 and TRBJ1-3, with TRBD1 matching 9 bases. The length of the CDR3 is 15 residues. Germline trimming cut 6 bases from V and 2 bases from J; bases unmatched to any gene: 5.

The genes are TRBV7-2 and TRBJ2-4; the D gene is possibly TRBD1 (6 bases). CDR3 length equals 19 residues. Germline V gene lookup returns CDR1 SGHTA and CDR2 FQGNSA. The V end was cut by 5 bases, the J end by 0 bases, with 23 bases between. The CDR3 nucleotides read TGTGCCAGCAGCCCCCCTGTGGGGGCGCAGACTCTAGCCAAAAACATTCAGTACTTC. Amino acid sequence: CASSPPVGAQTLAKNIQYF.

This clonotype was seen many times. V is TRBV27 and J is TRBJ2-1; unclear D gene. Trimming shortened V by 5 bases and J by 4 bases, and 3 bases separated the two germline ends. This CDR3 has 11 residues. Germline-derived CDR1 and CDR2 are MNHEY and SMNVEV (reference sequence). The CDR3 here is CASSKYNEQFF. The DNA for the CDR3 is TGTGCCAGCAGTAAATACAATGAGCAGTTCTTC.

This clonotype was seen a handful of times. The rearrangement links TRBV4-1 to TRBJ2-1; D unclear. Germline V gives CDR1 MGHRA, CDR2 YSYEKL. Deletions cut 0 bases from V and 13 bases from J, with 10 bases between. The CDR3 covers 12 residues. CDR3 bases: TGCGCCAGCAGCCAAGATAGGCGTGACCAGTTCTTC. Protein sequence: CASSQDRRDQFF.

The V gene is TRBV4-2, the J gene TRBJ2-5, with 9 bases identical to TRBD2. The length of the CDR3 is 15 residues. CDR1 and CDR2 from the germline V gene are LGHNA and YNFKEQ. Germline trimming cut 1 base from V and 3 bases from J; bases unmatched to any gene: 3. This CDR3 is CASSQAGGGEETQYF. In DNA, the CDR3 is TGTGCCAGCAGCCAAGCTGGCGGGGGGGAAGAGACCCAGTACTTC.

This chain links TRBV6-5 with TRBJ1-2, with 9 bases identical to TRBD1. J was trimmed by 0 bases and V by 4 bases; bases with no gene match: 6. The CDR3 runs 16 residues. Per germline, CDR1 MNHEY and CDR2 SVGAGI. The CDR3 DNA reads TGTGCCAGCAGTTCCCCACGACAGGGGGCTAACTATGGCTACACCTTC. This encodes CASSSPRQGANYGYTF.

This rearrangement joins TRBV9 to TRBJ2-3; 9 bases map to TRBD2. The CDR3 runs 18 residues. Looked up from germline, CDR1 is SGDLS and CDR2 is YYNGEE. After removal of 3 bases from V and 0 bases from J, the junction contained 11 bases not matched to a gene. CDR3 residues: CASSARGSSGVSTDTQYF. In nucleotides, the CDR3 is TGTGCCAGCAGCGCCCGCGGGTCTAGCGGGGTTAGCACAGATACGCAGTATTTT.

The chain joins TRBV15 to TRBJ1-4; the D is unclear. Trimming left V 3 bases short and J 5 bases short, with 10 bases between. This CDR3 region has 14 residues. Germline-derived CDR1 and CDR2 are LNHNV and YYDKDF (reference sequence). CDR3 in DNA: TGTGCCACCAGCAGTCAGAACTCAAATGAAAAACTGTTTTTT. It translates to CATSSQNSNEKLFF. Full variable domain (missing parts from reference TRBV15 and TRBJ1-4): DAMVIQNPRYQVTQFGKPVTLSCSQTLNHNVMYWYQQKSSQAPKLLFHYYDKDFNNEADTPDNFQSRRPNTSFCFLDIRSPGLGDTAMYLCATSSQNSNEKLFFGSGTQLSVL.

This clonotype has only a few counts. The chain recombines TRBV6-6 with TRBJ1-4; 9 bases line up with TRBD1. The junction had 11 bases not matched to a gene; V was cut back by 8 bases and J by 7 bases. In germline, CDR1 is MNHNY, CDR2 SVGAGI (reference sequence). The CDR3 contains 15 residues. The CDR3: CASRGGQGRGEKLFF. CDR3 DNA sequence: TGTGCCAGCCGCGGGGGACAGGGTAGAGGTGAAAAACTGTTTTTT.

The chain combines TRBV4-3 with TRBJ2-2; D call uncertain. Deletions cut 5 bases from V and 2 bases from J, with 15 bases between. CDR3 length equals 16 residues. Per germline, CDR1 LGHNA and CDR2 YSLEER. CDR3 DNA: TGCGCCAGCAGCACGACGGGCAGAGGAAACACCGGGGAGCTGTTTTTT. Translated, it gives CASSTTGRGNTGELFF.

The rearrangement links TRBV27 to TRBJ2-7, with TRBD2 identical over 7 bases. This CDR3 comprises 15 residues. V lost 0 bases to trimming and J lost 0 bases; unmatched junction nucleotides: 2. Germline V gene lookup returns CDR1 MNHEY and CDR2 SMNVEV (reference sequence). CDR3 loop: CASSLSSGASYEQYF. CDR3 sequence (DNA): TGTGCCAGCAGTTTATCAAGCGGGGCCTCCTACGAGCAGTACTTC.

The gene calls are TRBV12-3 or TRBV12-4 and TRBJ2-3; the match to TRBD1 covers 7 bases. J lost 2 bases, V lost 7 bases, and 9 bases had no gene match. CDR3 length: 15 residues. The DNA for the CDR3 is TGTGCCAGCACCACCCCGACAGGGTACACAGATACGCAGTATTTT. Amino acid sequence: CASTTPTGYTDTQYF.

This clonotype was recorded a few times. V and J are TRBV5-1 and TRBJ2-3, with D hard to call. The CDR3 length is 15 residues. Germline V gene sequence: CDR1 SGHRS, CDR2 YFSETQ. With 7 bases removed from V and 0 bases from J, the gap between germline ends came to 15 bases. The CDR3: CASRVLSGSTDTQYF. CDR3 DNA: TGCGCCAGCCGAGTGCTCAGTGGAAGCACAGATACGCAGTATTTT.

The rearrangement uses TRBV13 and TRBJ2-3; TRBD1 aligns across 12 bases. V was pared by 2 bases and J by 2 bases, with 8 bases of the junction left unmatched. CDR3 length equals 18 residues. Germline lookup yields CDR1 PRHDT and CDR2 FYEKMQ (reference sequence). In DNA form, the CDR3 reads TGTGCCAGCAGCTTAAGGCCGGGACAGGGGGCGAACACAGATACGCAGTATTTT. Amino acids: CASSLRPGQGANTDTQYF.

This clonotype occurred once. Its ends do not fully match the called genes, so a read error is possible. The V and J genes are TRBV7-7 and TRBJ2-1; 9 bases map to TRBD1. CDR1 is SSHAT and CDR2 is FNYEAQ in the germline V gene (reference sequence). The CDR3 covers 15 residues. DNA for the CDR3: TGTGCTAGCAGCCGCCCGGGACAGGGAATCAATGAGCAGTTCTTC. It specifies CASSRPGQGINEQFF.

This clonotype was detected only a few times. The chain links TRBV7-2 to TRBJ2-7; D call uncertain. This CDR3 contains 13 residues. The ends were cut back, 4 bases at V and 3 bases at J, with 10 bases in the middle. The germline V gene has CDR1 SGHTA and CDR2 FQGNSA. CDR3 region: CASSSHADYEQYF. Here the CDR3 DNA reads TGTGCCAGCAGCTCCCACGCCGACTACGAGCAGTACTTC.

This clonotype showed up many times. V usage is TRBV6-6 and J usage is TRBJ2-5; a weak D match, TRBD2 (7 bases). V was clipped by 5 bases and J by 5 bases, with 18 bases between them. This CDR3 has 15 amino acids. CDR1 MNHNY and CDR2 SVGAGI come from the germline V gene (reference sequence). As DNA, the CDR3 is TGTGCCAGCAGTCCTGCGTTCGGGGGGCGGGAGACCCAGTACTTC. Translated: CASSPAFGGRETQYF.

There are a few counts of this clonotype. The J gene is TRBJ2-5, the V gene TRBV9; a weak D match, TRBD2 (7 bases). The V gene lost 3 bases and the J gene lost 3 bases, with 18 bases spanning the gap. Per the germline V gene, CDR1 is SGDLS and CDR2 is YYNGEE. This CDR3 has 16 residues. CDR3 amino acids: CASSGGGGGRKETQYF. The CDR3 DNA follows: TGTGCCAGCAGCGGGGGCGGCGGGGGCCGGAAAGAGACCCAGTACTTC.

At least ten counts were recorded for this clonotype. The J gene is TRBJ2-7, the V gene TRBV10-3; unclear D gene. The CDR3 sequence is 14 residues long. CDR1 is ENHRY, CDR2 SYGVKD, per germline. The V end lost 4 bases, the J end lost 5 bases, and 15 bases lay between the germline ends. The CDR3, as DNA: TGTGCCATCAGTGCCCAGGAAGTAAGGAACGAGCAGTACTTC. Translation gives CAISAQEVRNEQYF.

This rearrangement joins TRBV4-3 to TRBJ1-2; no clear D. V lost 0 bases and J lost 7, with 12 bases in between. Germline CDR1 is LGHNA and CDR2 is YSLEER. The CDR3 extends over 14 amino acids. DNA for the CDR3: TGCGCCAGCAGCCAAGAATTCGACGGCCTTGGCTACACCTTC. Amino acid sequence: CASSQEFDGLGYTF.

This clonotype was detected only a few times. This chain connects TRBV7-6 to TRBJ2-7; the D is unclear. The CDR3 loop spans 13 amino acids. The V end lost 5 bases, the J end lost 3 bases, and 11 bases lay between the germline ends. The germline V gene has CDR1 SGHVS and CDR2 FNYEAQ. The CDR3 region is CASSGSRGYEQYF. In DNA form, the CDR3 reads TGTGCCAGCAGCGGCTCGAGAGGCTACGAGCAGTACTTC.